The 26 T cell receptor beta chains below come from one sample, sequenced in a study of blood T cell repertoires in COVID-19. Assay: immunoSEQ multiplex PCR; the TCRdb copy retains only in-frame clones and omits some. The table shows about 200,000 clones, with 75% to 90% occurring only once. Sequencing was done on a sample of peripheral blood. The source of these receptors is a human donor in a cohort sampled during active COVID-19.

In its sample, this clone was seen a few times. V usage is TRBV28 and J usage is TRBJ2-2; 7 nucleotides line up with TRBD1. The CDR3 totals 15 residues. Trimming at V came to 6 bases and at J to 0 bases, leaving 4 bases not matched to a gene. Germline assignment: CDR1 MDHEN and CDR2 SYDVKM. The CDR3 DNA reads TGTGCCAGCAGGGCGGACAGGCCGAACACCGGGGAGCTGTTTTTT. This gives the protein CASRADRPNTGELFF.

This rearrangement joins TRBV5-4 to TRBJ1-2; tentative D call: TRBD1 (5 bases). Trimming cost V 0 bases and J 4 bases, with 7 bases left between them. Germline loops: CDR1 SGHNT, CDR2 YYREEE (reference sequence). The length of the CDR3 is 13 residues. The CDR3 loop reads CASSLDRFYGYTF. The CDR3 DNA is TGTGCCAGCAGCTTGGACAGGTTCTATGGCTACACCTTC.

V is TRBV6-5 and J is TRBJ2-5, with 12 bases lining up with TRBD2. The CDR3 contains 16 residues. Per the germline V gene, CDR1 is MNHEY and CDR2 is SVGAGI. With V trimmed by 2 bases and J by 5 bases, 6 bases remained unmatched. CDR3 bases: TGTGCCAGCAGTTACGGTCTAGCGGGAGGGACGGAGACCCAGTACTTC. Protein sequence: CASSYGLAGGTETQYF.

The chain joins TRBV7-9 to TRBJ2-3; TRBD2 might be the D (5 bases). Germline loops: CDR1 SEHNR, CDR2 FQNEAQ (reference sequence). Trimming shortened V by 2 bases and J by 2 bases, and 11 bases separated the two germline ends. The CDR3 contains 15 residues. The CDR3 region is CASSLQERFTDTQYF. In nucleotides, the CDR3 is TGTGCCAGCAGCTTACAAGAGCGGTTCACAGATACGCAGTATTTT.

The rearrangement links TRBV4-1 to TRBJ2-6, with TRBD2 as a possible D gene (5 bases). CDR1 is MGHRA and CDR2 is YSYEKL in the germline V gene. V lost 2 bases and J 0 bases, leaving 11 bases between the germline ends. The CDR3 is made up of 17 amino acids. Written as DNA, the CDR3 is TGCGCCAGCAGCCAAAACTCGGGGTTCTCTGGGGCCAACGTCCTGACTTTC. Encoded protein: CASSQNSGFSGANVLTF.

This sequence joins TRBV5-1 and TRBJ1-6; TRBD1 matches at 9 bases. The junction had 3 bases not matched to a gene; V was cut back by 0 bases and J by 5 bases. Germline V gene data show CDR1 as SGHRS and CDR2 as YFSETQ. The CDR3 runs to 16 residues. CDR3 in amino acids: CASSLEQGANNSPLHF. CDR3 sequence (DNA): TGCGCCAGCAGCTTGGAACAGGGGGCGAATAATTCACCCCTCCACTTT.

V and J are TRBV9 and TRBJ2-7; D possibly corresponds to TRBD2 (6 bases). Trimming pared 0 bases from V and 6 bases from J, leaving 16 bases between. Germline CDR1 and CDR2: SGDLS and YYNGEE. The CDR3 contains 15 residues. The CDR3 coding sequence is TGTGCCAGCAGCGTAGAGGGACTCCAAACCGGCGAGCAGTACTTC. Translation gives CASSVEGLQTGEQYF.

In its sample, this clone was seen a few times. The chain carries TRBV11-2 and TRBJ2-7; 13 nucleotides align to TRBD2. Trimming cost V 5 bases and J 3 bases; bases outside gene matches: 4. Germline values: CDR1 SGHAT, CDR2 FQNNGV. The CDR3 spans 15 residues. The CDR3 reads CASSPRTSGSYEQYF. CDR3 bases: TGTGCCAGCAGCCCCCGGACTAGCGGGAGCTACGAGCAGTACTTC. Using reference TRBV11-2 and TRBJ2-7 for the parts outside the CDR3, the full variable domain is EAGVAQSPRYKIIEKRQSVAFWCNPISGHATLYWYQQILGQGPKLLIQFQNNGVVDDSQLPKDRFSAERLKGVDSTLKIQPAKLEDSAVYLCASSPRTSGSYEQYFGPGTRLTVT.

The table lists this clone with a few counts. As DNA, the CDR3 is TGTGCCAGCAGTAGTAGCGACCCTTTCTACAATGAGCAGTTCTTC. Protein product: CASSSSDPFYNEQFF. The gene calls are TRBV27 and TRBJ2-1; possible D gene TRBD2, 5 bases. Looked up from germline, CDR1 is MNHEY and CDR2 is SMNVEV (reference sequence). The CDR3 loop spans 15 amino acids. V lost 5 bases and J 3 bases, leaving 14 bases between the germline ends.

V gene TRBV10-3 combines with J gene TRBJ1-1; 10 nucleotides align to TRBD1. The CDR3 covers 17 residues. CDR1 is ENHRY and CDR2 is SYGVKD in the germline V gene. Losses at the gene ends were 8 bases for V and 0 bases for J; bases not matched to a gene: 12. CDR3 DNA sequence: TGTGCCATCTCAGAGACGGGGACAGGGGTTATGAACACTGAAGCTTTCTTT. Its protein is CAISETGTGVMNTEAFF.

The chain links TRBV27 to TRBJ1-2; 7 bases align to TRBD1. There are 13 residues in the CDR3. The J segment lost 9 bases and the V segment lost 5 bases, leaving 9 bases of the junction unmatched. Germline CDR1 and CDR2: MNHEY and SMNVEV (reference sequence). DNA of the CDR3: TGTGCCAGCAGTACATACGACAGGGTGCGCTACACCTTC. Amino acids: CASSTYDRVRYTF.

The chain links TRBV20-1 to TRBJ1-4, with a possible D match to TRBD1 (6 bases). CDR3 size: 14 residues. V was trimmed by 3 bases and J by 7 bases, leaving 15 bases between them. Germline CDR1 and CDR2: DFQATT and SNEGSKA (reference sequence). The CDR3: CSASTGRGTEKLFF. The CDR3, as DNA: TGCAGTGCTAGTACAGGGAGGGGGACTGAAAAACTGTTTTTT.

This chain's CDR3 is CASSYGQGPEAFF. CDR3 nucleotides: TGTGCCAGCAGTTACGGGCAGGGCCCTGAAGCTTTCTTT. V usage is TRBV6-5 and J usage is TRBJ1-1; TRBD1 is a possible D gene (5 bases). V gave up 2 bases and J gave up 6 bases, with 10 bases separating them. The CDR3 runs to 13 residues. Germline lookup yields CDR1 MNHEY and CDR2 SVGAGI.

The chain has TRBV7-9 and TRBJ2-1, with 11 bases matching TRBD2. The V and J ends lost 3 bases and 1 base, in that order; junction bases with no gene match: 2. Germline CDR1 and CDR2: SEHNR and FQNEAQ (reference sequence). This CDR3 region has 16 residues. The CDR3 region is CASSFGLAGSYNEQFF. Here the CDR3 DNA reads TGTGCCAGCAGCTTCGGACTAGCGGGTTCCTACAATGAGCAGTTCTTC.

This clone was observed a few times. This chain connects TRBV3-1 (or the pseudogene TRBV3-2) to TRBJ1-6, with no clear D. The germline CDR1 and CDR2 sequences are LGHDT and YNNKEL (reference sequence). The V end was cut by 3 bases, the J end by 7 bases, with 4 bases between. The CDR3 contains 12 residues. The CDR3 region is CASSHLNSPLHF. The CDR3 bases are TGTGCCAGCAGCCACCTAAATTCACCCCTCCACTTT.

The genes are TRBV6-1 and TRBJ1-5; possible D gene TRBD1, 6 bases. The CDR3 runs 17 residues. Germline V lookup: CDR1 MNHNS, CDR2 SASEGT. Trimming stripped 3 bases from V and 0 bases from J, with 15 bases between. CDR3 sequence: CASSDETGKYSNQPQHF. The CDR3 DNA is TGTGCCAGCAGTGATGAGACAGGTAAGTATAGCAATCAGCCCCAGCATTTT.

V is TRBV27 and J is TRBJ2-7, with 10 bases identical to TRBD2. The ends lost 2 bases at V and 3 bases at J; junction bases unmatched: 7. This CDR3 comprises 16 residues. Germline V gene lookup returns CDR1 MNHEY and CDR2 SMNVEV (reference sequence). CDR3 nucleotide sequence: TGTGCCAGCAGTTTAACCCAAGCTAGCGGGAGCTACGAGCAGTACTTC. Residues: CASSLTQASGSYEQYF.

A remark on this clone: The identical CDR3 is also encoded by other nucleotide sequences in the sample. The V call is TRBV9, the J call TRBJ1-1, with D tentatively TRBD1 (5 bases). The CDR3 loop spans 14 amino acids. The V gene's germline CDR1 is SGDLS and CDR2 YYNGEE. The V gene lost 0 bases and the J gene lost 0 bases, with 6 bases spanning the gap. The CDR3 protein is CASSVGQLNTEAFF. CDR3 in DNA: TGTGCCAGCAGCGTAGGACAGTTGAACACTGAAGCTTTCTTT.

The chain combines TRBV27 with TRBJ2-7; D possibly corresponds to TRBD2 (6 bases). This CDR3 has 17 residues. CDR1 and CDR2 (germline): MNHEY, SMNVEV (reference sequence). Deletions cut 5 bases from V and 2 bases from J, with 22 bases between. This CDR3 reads CASSLLSSAEYPYEQYF. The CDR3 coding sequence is TGTGCCAGCAGTCTACTCTCTAGCGCGGAGTACCCCTACGAGCAGTACTTC.

This chain's CDR3 is CASSPGSYNEQFF. In nucleotides, the CDR3 is TGTGCCAGCAGCCCCGGCTCCTACAATGAGCAGTTCTTC. The rearrangement joins TRBV7-3 to TRBJ2-1; D not resolved. V gave up 5 bases and J gave up 0 bases, with 5 bases separating them. CDR1 and CDR2 from the germline V gene are SGHTA and FQGTGA. This CDR3 spans 13 amino acids.

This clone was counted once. The chain's CDR3 is CASSWGLADLSYEQYF. The CDR3 region has the DNA TGTGCCAGCAGTTGGGGACTAGCGGACCTCTCCTACGAGCAGTACTTC. V usage is TRBV28 and J usage is TRBJ2-7; TRBD2 matches at 11 bases. The length of the CDR3 is 16 residues. Unmatched junction bases numbered 5, after V lost 4 bases and J lost 0 bases. From germline, CDR1 is MDHEN and CDR2 SYDVKM.

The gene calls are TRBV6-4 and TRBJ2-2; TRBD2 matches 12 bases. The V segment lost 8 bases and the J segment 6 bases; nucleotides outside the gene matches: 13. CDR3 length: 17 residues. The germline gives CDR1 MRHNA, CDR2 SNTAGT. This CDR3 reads CASVVPSGRAQAGELFF. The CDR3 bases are TGTGCCAGCGTAGTCCCTAGCGGGAGGGCCCAGGCCGGGGAGCTGTTTTTT.

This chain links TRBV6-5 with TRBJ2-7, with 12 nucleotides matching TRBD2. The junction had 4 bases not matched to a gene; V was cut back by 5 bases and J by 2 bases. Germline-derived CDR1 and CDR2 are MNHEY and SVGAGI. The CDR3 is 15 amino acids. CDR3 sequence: CASSRLAGAAYEQYF. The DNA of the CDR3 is TGTGCCAGCAGTCGACTAGCGGGAGCCGCCTACGAGCAGTACTTC.

This chain's CDR3 is CASTPNRDNGELFF. The DNA of the CDR3 is TGTGCCAGCACCCCAAACAGGGACAACGGGGAGCTGTTTTTT. The chain employs TRBV7-6 and TRBJ2-2; TRBD1 is a possible D gene (6 bases). Deletions cut 7 bases from V and 7 bases from J, with 16 bases between. From germline, CDR1 is SGHVS and CDR2 FNYEAQ. The CDR3 runs to 14 residues. Looking up the rest from reference TRBV7-6 and TRBJ2-2 gives the full variable domain: GAGVSQSPRYKVTKRGQDVALRCDPISGHVSLYWYRQALGQGPEFLTYFNYEAQQDKSGLPNDRFSAERPEGSISTLTIQRTEQRDSAMYRCASTPNRDNGELFFGEGSRLTVL.

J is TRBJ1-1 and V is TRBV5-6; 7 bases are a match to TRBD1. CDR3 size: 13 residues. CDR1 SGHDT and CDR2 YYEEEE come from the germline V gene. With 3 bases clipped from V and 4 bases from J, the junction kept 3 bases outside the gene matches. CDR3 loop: CASSWGQSTEAFF. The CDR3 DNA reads TGTGCCAGCAGCTGGGGACAGAGCACTGAAGCTTTCTTT.

The CDR3 loop reads CASSLRGRAGELFF. The CDR3 region has the DNA TGTGCCAGTAGTCTCCGCGGGAGGGCCGGGGAGCTGTTTTTT. The chain carries TRBV19 and TRBJ2-2; 9 nucleotides line up with TRBD2. This CDR3 has 14 residues. Germline V CDR1 and CDR2: LNHDA, SQIVND (reference sequence). Trimming removed 5 bases from V and 6 bases from J; junction bases left unmatched: 4.